These 19 T cell receptor beta chains share one sample of origin, sequenced in a study of cytomegalovirus exposure and HLA in healthy donors. The PCR employed 60 Vbeta primers together with 13 Jbeta primers. Only in-frame clones appear in the TCRdb table, and some are missing; sequencing was by immunoSEQ multiplex PCR. The top ten clones hold over 3.5% of a sample with about 190,000 clones, roughly 80% of them seen once. Input material: PBMCs. These receptors all stem from a man aged 50 or older in good health and CMV-seronegative.

The genes are TRBV30 and TRBJ2-7; 8 bases are a match to TRBD1. V was pared by 3 bases and J by 3 bases, with 4 bases of the junction left unmatched. This CDR3 region has 13 residues. Germline V CDR1 and CDR2: GTSNPN, SVGIG (reference sequence). The CDR3 sequence is CAWRSTGGYEQYF. DNA of the CDR3: TGTGCCTGGAGATCAACAGGGGGCTACGAGCAGTACTTC. The complete variable domain, with remaining parts taken from reference TRBV30 and TRBJ2-7, reads SQTIHQWPATLVQPVGSPLSLECTVEGTSNPNLYWYRQAAGRGLQLLFYSVGIGQISSEVPQNLSASRPQDRQFILSSKKLLLSDSGFYLCAWRSTGGYEQYFGPGTRLTVT.

The V gene is TRBV5-1, the J gene TRBJ2-2; 7 bases agree with TRBD1. The germline gives CDR1 SGHRS, CDR2 YFSETQ. Unmatched junction bases numbered 7, after V lost 6 bases and J lost 5 bases. The CDR3 contains 14 residues. CDR3 DNA: TGCGCCAGCAACAAGGGGGCAGGGACCGGGGAGCTGTTTTTT. Amino acid sequence: CASNKGAGTGELFF.

The sample holds a few counts of this clone. V gene TRBV5-5 combines with J gene TRBJ1-2; 8 nucleotides align to TRBD1. The CDR3 extends over 17 amino acids. The V gene's germline CDR1 is SGHKS and CDR2 YYEKEE (reference sequence). V lost 4 bases, J lost 4 bases, and 15 bases stayed unmatched. In DNA form, the CDR3 reads TGTGCCAGCAGCCGGTCCTACCCAGGACAGGGCCTCTATGGCTACACCTTC. It specifies CASSRSYPGQGLYGYTF.

The rearrangement joins TRBV5-1 to TRBJ1-1, with D possibly TRBD1 on 5 matching bases. V was cut by 0 bases and J by 1 base, with 10 bases left in between. Germline V gene data show CDR1 as SGHRS and CDR2 as YFSETQ. The length of the CDR3 is 15 residues. The CDR3 DNA is TGCGCCAGCAGCTTGGAAGGGCAGGGGAACACTGAAGCTTTCTTT. This gives the protein CASSLEGQGNTEAFF.

This clone was seen a handful of times. The chain carries TRBV19 and TRBJ1-6, with a possible D match to TRBD1 (6 bases). The V end was cut by 4 bases, the J end by 2 bases, with 18 bases between. Germline lookup yields CDR1 LNHDA and CDR2 SQIVND (reference sequence). CDR3 length equals 18 residues. The chain's CDR3 is CASSKTSGEDAYNSPLHF. The CDR3 nucleotides are TGTGCCAGTAGTAAAACCTCAGGGGAAGACGCCTATAATTCACCCCTCCACTTT.

The V gene is TRBV10-3, the J gene TRBJ2-3; 7 bases line up with TRBD1. The CDR3 loop spans 15 amino acids. Trimming took 4 bases from V and 0 from J; bases not matched to a gene: 4. The germline V gene encodes CDR1 ENHRY and CDR2 SYGVKD. The CDR3 bases are TGTGCCATCAGTGGAGGGGGCCAAAGCACAGATACGCAGTATTTT. As protein: CAISGGGQSTDTQYF.

About this clone itself: The sample contains more than one DNA sequence encoding this CDR3. This rearrangement joins TRBV9 to TRBJ2-7; 9 bases align to TRBD1. The CDR3 runs 16 residues. V lost 4 bases and J lost 6; bases outside the gene matches: 14. CDR1 SGDLS and CDR2 YYNGEE come from the germline V gene. The CDR3: CASSPWTGAPLGEQYF. The CDR3, as DNA: TGTGCCAGCAGCCCGTGGACAGGGGCCCCTTTGGGCGAGCAGTACTTC.

The chain combines TRBV9 with TRBJ2-5; the D gene is possibly TRBD2 (5 bases). TRBJ2-7 matches the DNA end more closely, so the J call is doubtful. Germline CDR1 SGDLS, CDR2 YYNGEE. The CDR3 extends over 15 amino acids. Written as DNA, the CDR3 is TGTGCCAGCAGCCCCGGCACCGGGATCGAATACGAGCAGTACTTC. Protein sequence: CASSPGTGIEYEQYF.

This clone was counted once. The chain combines TRBV2 with TRBJ2-2; 10 positions match TRBD2. Germline V gene sequence: CDR1 SNHLY, CDR2 FYNNEI. This CDR3 is built from 15 residues. V was pared by 7 bases and J by 3 bases, with 5 bases of the junction left unmatched. CDR3: CASKTSGPHTGELFF. The CDR3 nucleotides read TGTGCCAGCAAGACTAGCGGGCCGCACACCGGGGAGCTGTTTTTT.

V is TRBV11-3 and J is TRBJ1-1; D unclear. Between the trimmed V and J ends, which lost 5 bases and 4 bases, there was a span of 11 bases. The CDR3 has 13 amino acids. From germline, CDR1 is SGHNT and CDR2 YENEEA. CDR3 DNA sequence: TGTGCCAGCAGCCCAACAGAAGCCACTGAAGCTTTCTTT. It translates to CASSPTEATEAFF. Full variable domain (missing parts from reference TRBV11-3 and TRBJ1-1): EAGVVQSPRYKIIEKKQPVAFWCNPISGHNTLYWYLQNLGQGPELLIRYENEEAVDDSQLPKDRFSAERLKGVDSTLKIQPAELGDSAVYLCASSPTEATEAFFGQGTRLTVV.

The chain links TRBV7-9 to TRBJ1-1; 7 bases map to TRBD1. This CDR3 region has 15 residues. V was clipped by 0 bases and J by 4 bases; unmatched bases: 5. The germline gives CDR1 SEHNR, CDR2 FQNEAQ (reference sequence). The CDR3 spells CASSLADRFGTEAFF. CDR3 coding DNA: TGTGCCAGCAGCTTAGCGGACAGGTTTGGCACTGAAGCTTTCTTT.

This rearrangement joins TRBV6-1 to TRBJ2-7, with TRBD1 identical over 8 bases. Unmatched junction bases numbered 5, after V lost 7 bases and J lost 0 bases. The CDR3 runs to 14 residues. Germline loops: CDR1 MNHNS, CDR2 SASEGT. DNA for the CDR3: TGTGCCAGCACCCGGACAGGGAGCTCCTACGAGCAGTACTTC. This codes for CASTRTGSSYEQYF.

The chain joins TRBV19 to TRBJ2-4; the match to TRBD2 covers 7 bases. V shed 1 base, J shed 8 bases, and the junction held 5 bases outside the gene matches. The CDR3 loop spans 14 amino acids. Looked up from germline, CDR1 is LNHDA and CDR2 is SQIVND (reference sequence). CDR3 in amino acids: CASSIGGGGDIQYF. The CDR3 DNA is TGTGCCAGTAGTATAGGGGGCGGGGGAGACATTCAGTACTTC.

The chain has TRBV27 and TRBJ2-5; no clear D gene. V lost 0 bases and J lost 8, with 16 bases in between. CDR3 size: 15 residues. Germline lookup yields CDR1 MNHEY and CDR2 SMNVEV (reference sequence). CDR3 loop: CASSLSMVASITQYF. The CDR3 DNA sequence: TGTGCCAGCAGTTTATCGATGGTAGCTTCCATTACCCAGTACTTC.

The chain links TRBV5-6 to TRBJ2-5, with a weak D call TRBD1 (6 bases). From germline, CDR1 is SGHDT and CDR2 YYEEEE. V lost 4 bases, J lost 1 base, and 14 bases lay in between. This CDR3 comprises 15 residues. CDR3 sequence: CASSTLRTVQETQYF. CDR3 bases: TGTGCCAGCAGCACTCTCCGGACAGTCCAAGAGACCCAGTACTTC.

CDR3 DNA sequence: TGTGCCAGCAACGCAGGGGGGACGGATGAGCAGTTCTTC. Encoded protein: CASNAGGTDEQFF. The chain links TRBV7-3 to TRBJ2-1; maybe TRBD1 (7 bases). Germline CDR1 is SGHTA and CDR2 is FQGTGA. Trimming cost V 7 bases and J 8 bases, with 15 bases left between them. This CDR3 comprises 13 residues.

About this clone: At one of its ends the junction is not consistent with the germline gene, which may arise from a read error. V usage is TRBV7-9 and J usage is TRBJ1-2, with D unclear. Germline V gene sequence: CDR1 SEHNR, CDR2 FQNEAQ (reference sequence). The CDR3 is 12 amino acids. The CDR3: CSSSLSNEGYTF. The DNA of the CDR3 is TGTTCCAGCAGCCTTAGTAACGAGGGCTACACCTTC.

The gene calls are TRBV5-8 and TRBJ1-2; possible D gene TRBD1, 6 bases. Trimming left V 0 bases short and J 3 bases short, with 12 bases between. There are 15 residues in the CDR3. Germline V gene data show CDR1 as SGHTS and CDR2 as YDEGEE. For the CDR3, the DNA is TGTGCCAGCAGCTTGGACAGGGCCACTCACTATGGCTACACCTTC. It translates to CASSLDRATHYGYTF.

V gene TRBV10-2 combines with J gene TRBJ2-7, with 7 bases identical to TRBD2. This CDR3 is built from 13 residues. V trimming: 8 bases; J trimming: 3 bases; junction bases outside the gene matches: 7. Germline assignment: CDR1 WSHSY and CDR2 SAAADI. CDR3: CASRQAGRYEQYF. CDR3 sequence (DNA): TGCGCCAGCCGCCAAGCGGGGCGCTACGAGCAGTACTTC.